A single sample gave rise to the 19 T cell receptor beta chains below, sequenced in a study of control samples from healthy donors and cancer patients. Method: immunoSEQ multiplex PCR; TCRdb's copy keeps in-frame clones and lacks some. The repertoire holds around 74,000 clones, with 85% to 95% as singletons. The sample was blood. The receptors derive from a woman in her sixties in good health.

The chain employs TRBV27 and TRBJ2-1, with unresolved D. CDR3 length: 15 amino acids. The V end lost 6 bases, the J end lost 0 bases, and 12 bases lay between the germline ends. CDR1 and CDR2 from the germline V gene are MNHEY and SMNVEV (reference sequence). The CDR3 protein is CASRATAPSYNEQFF. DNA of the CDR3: TGTGCCAGCAGGGCTACCGCCCCCTCCTACAATGAGCAGTTCTTC.

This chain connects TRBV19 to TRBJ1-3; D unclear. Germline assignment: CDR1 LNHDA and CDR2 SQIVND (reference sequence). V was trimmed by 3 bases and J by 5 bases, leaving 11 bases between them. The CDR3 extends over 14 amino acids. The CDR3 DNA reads TGTGCCAGTAGTATTGAGGGTAGTAGAAACACCATATATTTT. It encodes CASSIEGSRNTIYF.

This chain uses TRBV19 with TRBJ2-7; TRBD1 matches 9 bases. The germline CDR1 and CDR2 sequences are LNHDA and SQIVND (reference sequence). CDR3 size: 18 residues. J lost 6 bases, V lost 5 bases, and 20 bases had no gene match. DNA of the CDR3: TGTGCCAGTAGTGAGCTTCAAACCCCGGGACAGGGATTTGGCGAGCAGTACTTC. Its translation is CASSELQTPGQGFGEQYF. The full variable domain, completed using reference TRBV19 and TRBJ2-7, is DGGITQSPKYLFRKEGQNVTLSCEQNLNHDAMYWYRQDPGQGLRLIYYSQIVNDFQKGDIAEGYSVSREKKESFPLTVTSAQKNPTAFYLCASSELQTPGQGFGEQYFGPGTRLTVT.

CDR3 DNA sequence: TGTGCCAGCAGTTACTTGGGATTAGCAGATACGCAGTATTTT. Protein product: CASSYLGLADTQYF. The chain has TRBV6-5 and TRBJ2-3; D gene unclear. Trimming took off 1 base at V and 4 bases at J, with 9 bases between the two ends. The CDR3 loop spans 14 amino acids. Germline V gives CDR1 MNHEY, CDR2 SVGAGI.

CDR3 in amino acids: CASSESLKTPLRQYF. The CDR3 nucleotides are TGCGCCAGCAGTGAGTCGCTGAAGACCCCACTCCGGCAGTATTTT. This chain links TRBV10-1 with TRBJ2-3; D uncertain. The V and J ends lost 0 bases and 11 bases respectively, with 18 bases between them. CDR3 length: 15 residues. Germline lookup yields CDR1 WNHNN and CDR2 SYGVQD (reference sequence).

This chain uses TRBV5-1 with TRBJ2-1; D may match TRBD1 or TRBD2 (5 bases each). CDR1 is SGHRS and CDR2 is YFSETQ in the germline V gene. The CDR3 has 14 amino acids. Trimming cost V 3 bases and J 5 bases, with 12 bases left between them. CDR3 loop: CASSWGTVNNEQFF. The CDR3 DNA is TGCGCCAGCAGCTGGGGGACGGTTAACAATGAGCAGTTCTTC. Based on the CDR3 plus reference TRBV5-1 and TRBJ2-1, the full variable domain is KAGVTQTPRYLIKTRGQQVTLSCSPISGHRSVSWYQQTPGQGLQFLFEYFSETQRNKGNFPGRFSGRQFSNSRSEMNVSTLELGDSALYLCASSWGTVNNEQFFGPGTRLTVL.

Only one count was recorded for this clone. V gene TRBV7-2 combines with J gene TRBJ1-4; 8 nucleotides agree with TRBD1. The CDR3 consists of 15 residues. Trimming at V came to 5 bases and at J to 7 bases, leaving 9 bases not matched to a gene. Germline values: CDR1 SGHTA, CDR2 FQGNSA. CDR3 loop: CASSTQGAWGEKLFF. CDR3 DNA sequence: TGTGCCAGCAGCACTCAGGGGGCGTGGGGTGAAAAACTGTTTTTT. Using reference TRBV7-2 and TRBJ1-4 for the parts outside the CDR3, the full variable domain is GAGVSQSPSNKVTEKGKDVELRCDPISGHTALYWYRQSLGQGLEFLIYFQGNSAPDKSGLPSDRFSAERTGGSVSTLTIQRTQQEDSAVYLCASSTQGAWGEKLFFGSGTQLSVL.

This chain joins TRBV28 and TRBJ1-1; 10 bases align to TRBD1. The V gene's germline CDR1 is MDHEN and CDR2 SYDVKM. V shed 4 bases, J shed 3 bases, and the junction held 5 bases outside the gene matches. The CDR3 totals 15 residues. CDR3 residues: CASSSTGTGDTEAFF. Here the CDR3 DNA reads TGTGCCAGCAGTTCAACCGGGACAGGGGACACTGAAGCTTTCTTT.

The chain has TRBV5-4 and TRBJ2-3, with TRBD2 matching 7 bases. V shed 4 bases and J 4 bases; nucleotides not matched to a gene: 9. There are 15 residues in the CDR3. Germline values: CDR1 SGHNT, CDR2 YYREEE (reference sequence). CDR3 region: CASSTGTIEADTQYF. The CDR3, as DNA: TGTGCCAGCAGCACCGGGACTATAGAGGCAGATACGCAGTATTTT. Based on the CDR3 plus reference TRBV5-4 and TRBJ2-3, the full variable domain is ETGVTQSPTHLIKTRGQQVTLRCSSQSGHNTVSWYQQALGQGPQFIFQYYREEENGRGNFPPRFSGLQFPNYSSELNVNALELDDSALYLCASSTGTIEADTQYFGPGTRLTVL.

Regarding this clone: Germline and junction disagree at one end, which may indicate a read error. CDR3 sequence reads: CASSLGAPHTGELFF. DNA of the CDR3: TGTGCTAGCAGCTTAGGGGCGCCGCACACCGGGGAGCTGTTTTTT. The genes are TRBV7-7 and TRBJ2-2, with a weak D call TRBD1 (5 bases). Germline V gene lookup returns CDR1 SSHAT and CDR2 FNYEAQ (reference sequence). The CDR3 runs 15 residues.

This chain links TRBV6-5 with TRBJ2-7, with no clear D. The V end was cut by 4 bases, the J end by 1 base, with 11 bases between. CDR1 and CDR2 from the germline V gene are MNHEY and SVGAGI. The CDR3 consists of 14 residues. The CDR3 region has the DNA TGTGCCAGCAGTTTCCTGGACGGATCCTACGAGCAGTACTTC. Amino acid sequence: CASSFLDGSYEQYF.

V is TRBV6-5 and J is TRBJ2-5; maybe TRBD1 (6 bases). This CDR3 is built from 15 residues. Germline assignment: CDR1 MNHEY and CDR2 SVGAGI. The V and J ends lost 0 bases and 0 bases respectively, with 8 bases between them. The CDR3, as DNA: TGTGCCAGCAGTTACTCTTACAGGGACCAAGAGACCCAGTACTTC. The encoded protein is CASSYSYRDQETQYF.

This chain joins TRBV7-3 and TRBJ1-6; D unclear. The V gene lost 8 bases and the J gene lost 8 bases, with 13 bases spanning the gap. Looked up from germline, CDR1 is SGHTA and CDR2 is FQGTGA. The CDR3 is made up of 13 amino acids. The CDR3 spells CASGLEYHSPLHF. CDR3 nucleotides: TGTGCCAGCGGACTGGAATATCATTCACCCCTCCACTTT.

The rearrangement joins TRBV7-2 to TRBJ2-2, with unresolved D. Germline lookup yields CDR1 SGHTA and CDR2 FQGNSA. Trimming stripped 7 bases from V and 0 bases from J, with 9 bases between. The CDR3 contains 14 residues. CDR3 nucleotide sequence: TGTGCCAGCACGATAGGGTCGAACACCGGGGAGCTGTTTTTT. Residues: CASTIGSNTGELFF.

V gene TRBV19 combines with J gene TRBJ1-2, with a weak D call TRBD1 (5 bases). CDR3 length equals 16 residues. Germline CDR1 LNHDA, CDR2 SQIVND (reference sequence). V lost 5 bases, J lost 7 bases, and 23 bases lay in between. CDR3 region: CASSRQGSSTSGGYTF. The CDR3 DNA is TGTGCCAGTAGTCGCCAGGGCAGCTCCACTTCGGGTGGCTACACCTTC.

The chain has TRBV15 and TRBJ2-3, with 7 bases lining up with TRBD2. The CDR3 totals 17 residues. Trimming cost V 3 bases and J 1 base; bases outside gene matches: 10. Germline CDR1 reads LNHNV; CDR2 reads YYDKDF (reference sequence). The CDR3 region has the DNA TGTGCCACCAGCAGGGAATTTAGCGGGCCATGCACAGATACGCAGTATTTT. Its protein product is CATSREFSGPCTDTQYF.

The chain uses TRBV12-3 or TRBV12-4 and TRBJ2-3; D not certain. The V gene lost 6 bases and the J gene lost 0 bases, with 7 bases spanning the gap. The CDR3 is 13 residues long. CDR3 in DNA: TGTGCCAGCAGCCTGTGGAGCACAGATACGCAGTATTTT. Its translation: CASSLWSTDTQYF.

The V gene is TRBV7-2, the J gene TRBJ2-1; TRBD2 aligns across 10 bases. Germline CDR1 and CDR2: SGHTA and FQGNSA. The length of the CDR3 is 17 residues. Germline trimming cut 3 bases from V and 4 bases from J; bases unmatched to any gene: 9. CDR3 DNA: TGTGCCAGCAGCTTGTATAGCGGGAGGACTCAGTACAATGAGCAGTTCTTC. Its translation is CASSLYSGRTQYNEQFF.

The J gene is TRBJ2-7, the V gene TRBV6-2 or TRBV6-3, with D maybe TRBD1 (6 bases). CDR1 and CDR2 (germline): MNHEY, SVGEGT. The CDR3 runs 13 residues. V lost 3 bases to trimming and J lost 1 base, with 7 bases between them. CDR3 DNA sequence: TGTGCCAGCAGTTATGGACAGTCCTACGAGCAGTACTTC. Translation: CASSYGQSYEQYF.